The 27 T cell receptor beta chains given below trace back to one sample, sequenced in a study of identical twins (dated by TCRdb to 2015 to 2016). The receptor library was made with 5' RACE. For sequencing, an Illumina HiSeq 2000 was employed. The public reads were reprocessed in TCRdb via fastp at Q25 and MiXCR, keeping in-frame beta chains. Each record represents a unique CDR3 protein, reported with the most common genes and DNA among its rows. The sample data list a few hundred thousand distinct CDR3 sequences, and about 24% of these were observed just once. About 2.9% of the sample lies in the top ten. In addition, the sample was reused for a study of T cells expressing NK-cell markers.

Sequenced input: CD4+ T cells sorted from blood. The receptors were gathered from a woman aged 18-29 years in good health.

A few counts support this clonotype. In DNA, the CDR3 is TGTGCCAGCAGTGCGGGCTGGGTAGCCAAAAACATTCAGTACTTC. As protein: CASSAGWVAKNIQYF. The chain is built from TRBV11-2 and TRBJ2-4; D is possibly TRBD2 (5 bases). Germline lookup yields CDR1 SGHAT and CDR2 FQNNGV. V gave up 6 bases and J gave up 0 bases, with 12 bases separating them. The CDR3 loop spans 15 amino acids. The whole variable domain, remainder taken from reference TRBV11-2 and TRBJ2-4, is EAGVAQSPRYKIIEKRQSVAFWCNPISGHATLYWYQQILGQGPKLLIQFQNNGVVDDSQLPKDRFSAERLKGVDSTLKIQPAKLEDSAVYLCASSAGWVAKNIQYFGAGTRLSVL.

The chain couples TRBV18 to TRBJ2-3, with TRBD1 as a possible D gene (5 bases). The CDR3 totals 15 residues. Per the germline V gene, CDR1 is KGHSH and CDR2 is LQKENI. V lost 2 bases to trimming and J lost 3 bases, with 12 bases between them. The CDR3 coding sequence is TGTGCCAGCTCACCAGGGGCCAGGGTTACAGATACGCAGTATTTT. It encodes CASSPGARVTDTQYF.

The table lists this clonotype with a few counts. The gene calls are TRBV29-1 and TRBJ2-7; D is unclear. This CDR3 spans 14 amino acids. V gave up 4 bases and J gave up 0 bases, with 13 bases separating them. Germline V gene lookup returns CDR1 SQVTM and CDR2 ANQGSEA. DNA of the CDR3: TGCAGCGTTGGCCTCATGACAAACTCCTACGAGCAGTACTTC. Amino acids: CSVGLMTNSYEQYF.

This chain connects TRBV6-6 to TRBJ2-2; possible D gene TRBD1, 5 bases. CDR3 size: 11 residues. Germline CDR1 MNHNY, CDR2 SVGAGI (reference sequence). CDR3: CAGANTGELFF. The CDR3 DNA reads TGTGCAGGGGCGAACACCGGGGAGCTGTTTTTT.

The gene calls are TRBV7-9 and TRBJ2-3, with D perhaps given as TRBD1 or TRBD2 (6 bases each). Trimming took off 6 bases at V and 0 bases at J, with 16 bases between the two ends. From germline, CDR1 is SEHNR and CDR2 FQNEAQ (reference sequence). This CDR3 is 16 amino acids long. The CDR3 is CASSPAGGRSTDTQYF. The CDR3 nucleotides are TGTGCCAGCAGTCCCGCCGGGGGCCGTAGCACAGATACGCAGTATTTT.

The chain employs TRBV4-2 and TRBJ2-1; 11 positions agree with TRBD2. The ends lost 0 bases at V and 9 bases at J; junction bases unmatched: 7. CDR1 and CDR2 (germline): LGHNA, YNFKEQ. This CDR3 is 16 amino acids long. DNA for the CDR3: TGTGCCAGCAGCCAAGATAACCTAGCGGGGGGTGGTGAGCAGTTCTTC. Its translation is CASSQDNLAGGGEQFF.

In this sample, this clonotype turned up a few times. This chain uses TRBV7-2 with TRBJ2-5; unclear D gene. This CDR3 is 13 amino acids long. Germline V gene lookup returns CDR1 SGHTA and CDR2 FQGNSA. Trimming took off 4 bases at V and 4 bases at J, with 10 bases between the two ends. CDR3 in DNA: TGTGCCAGCAGCTCTCCCAGCCGAGAGACCCAGTACTTC. Its protein product is CASSSPSRETQYF.

The rearrangement uses TRBV29-1 and TRBJ2-1, with D unresolved. The length of the CDR3 is 11 residues. The V end was cut by 4 bases, the J end by 9 bases, with 10 bases between. CDR1 SQVTM and CDR2 ANQGSEA come from the germline V gene. This CDR3 is CSVGVQREQFF. Here the CDR3 DNA reads TGCAGCGTTGGCGTACAACGTGAGCAGTTCTTC.

The chain links TRBV29-1 to TRBJ2-7; D may correspond to TRBD1 or TRBD2 (5 bases each). Germline CDR1 SQVTM, CDR2 ANQGSEA. This CDR3 has 13 residues. Trimming left V 4 bases short and J 2 bases short, with 12 bases between. CDR3 nucleotide sequence: TGCAGCGTTGCCCCCGGGACGACCTACGAGCAGTACTTC. Protein: CSVAPGTTYEQYF.

The chain is built from TRBV2 and TRBJ2-7; 14 bases map to TRBD2. From germline, CDR1 is SNHLY and CDR2 FYNNEI. The CDR3 runs to 16 residues. V shed 4 bases, J shed 3 bases, and the junction held 5 bases outside the gene matches. The CDR3 DNA reads TGTGCCAGCAGTGTCGGACTAGCGGGGGGTCTCTACGAGCAGTACTTC. This codes for CASSVGLAGGLYEQYF. The whole variable domain, remainder taken from reference TRBV2 and TRBJ2-7, is EPEVTQTPSHQVTQMGQEVILRCVPISNHLYFYWYRQILGQKVEFLVSFYNNEISEKSEIFDDQFSVERPDGSNFTLKIRSTKLEDSAMYFCASSVGLAGGLYEQYFGPGTRLTVT.

This clonotype was seen only a few times. This rearrangement joins TRBV9 to TRBJ2-3, with 9 bases identical to TRBD1. The ends lost 3 bases at V and 4 bases at J; junction bases unmatched: 6. The CDR3 totals 15 residues. Looked up from germline, CDR1 is SGDLS and CDR2 is YYNGEE. In DNA, the CDR3 is TGTGCCAGCAGCGGGAGGGGGACAGGGCCAGATACGCAGTATTTT. Its translation: CASSGRGTGPDTQYF.

This clonotype has a handful of counts. This chain links TRBV9 with TRBJ2-7; possibly TRBD1 or TRBD2 for D (6 bases each). The V and J ends lost 0 bases and 6 bases respectively, with 13 bases between them. This CDR3 has 14 residues. In germline, CDR1 is SGDLS, CDR2 YYNGEE. CDR3 nucleotide sequence: TGTGCCAGCAGCGTAGATAGGGGGGAAGCCGAGCAGTACTTC. Translating gives CASSVDRGEAEQYF.

There are a few counts of this clonotype. This chain links TRBV20-1 with TRBJ2-1; D is ambiguous. The CDR3 contains 12 residues. Germline V gene lookup returns CDR1 DFQATT and CDR2 SNEGSKA (reference sequence). Trimming removed 3 bases at V and 9 bases at J, with 12 bases between. For the CDR3, the DNA is TGCAGTGCTAGCTTGCAGGCATCTGAGCAGTTCTTC. Its translation: CSASLQASEQFF.

This clonotype was seen a few times. CDR3 in DNA: TGTGCCAGCTCGCCAGGGGAGGCTGAAGCTTTCTTT. It specifies CASSPGEAEAFF. The V and J genes are TRBV18 and TRBJ1-1, with a weak D call TRBD1 (6 bases). V was shortened by 6 bases and J by 6 bases, with 11 bases between the two germline ends. The germline CDR1 and CDR2 sequences are KGHSH and LQKENI. This CDR3 spans 12 amino acids.

The chain carries TRBV7-2 and TRBJ1-6; no clear D. Per the germline V gene, CDR1 is SGHTA and CDR2 is FQGNSA. The CDR3 consists of 14 residues. Trimming removed 6 bases at V and 10 bases at J, with 16 bases between. The CDR3 bases are TGTGCCAGCAGTGGATGGCAAAGTTTCTCACCCCTCCACTTT. Translated: CASSGWQSFSPLHF.

This clonotype was recorded at least ten times. The chain is built from TRBV5-1 and TRBJ1-1; the D gene is possibly TRBD1 (6 bases). Germline V gene lookup returns CDR1 SGHRS and CDR2 YFSETQ. This CDR3 contains 13 residues. Trimming removed 0 bases at V and 4 bases at J, with 7 bases between. In DNA form, the CDR3 reads TGCGCCAGCAGCTTGGACAGGGCCACTGAAGCTTTCTTT. Translating gives CASSLDRATEAFF.

This chain connects TRBV12-3 or TRBV12-4 to TRBJ2-1; TRBD2 matches at 7 bases. Unmatched junction bases numbered 11, after V lost 5 bases and J lost 1 base. The CDR3 spans 17 residues. The CDR3 bases are TGTGCCAGCAGTCCCGGAGTAGCGGGCATATCCTACAATGAGCAGTTCTTC. Protein sequence: CASSPGVAGISYNEQFF.

The table lists this clonotype with a few counts. This chain links TRBV5-1 with TRBJ2-1; 7 bases fit TRBD1. V lost 4 bases to trimming and J lost 5 bases; unmatched junction nucleotides: 6. Germline lookup yields CDR1 SGHRS and CDR2 YFSETQ. This CDR3 comprises 14 residues. The CDR3 DNA reads as TGCGCCAGCAGCATGGACAGGATCGACAATGAGCAGTTCTTC. This codes for CASSMDRIDNEQFF.

A few counts support this clonotype. CDR3 in amino acids: CSASSLASTYEQYF. CDR3 in DNA: TGCAGTGCTAGTTCACTAGCTTCGACCTACGAGCAGTACTTC. The chain couples TRBV20-1 to TRBJ2-7; D might be TRBD2 (6 bases). Trimming took 3 bases from V and 2 from J, leaving 14 bases between them. The CDR3 is 14 residues long. Germline CDR1 reads DFQATT; CDR2 reads SNEGSKA (reference sequence).

This clonotype was observed a handful of times. The chain joins TRBV6-1 to TRBJ2-1; D unclear. The germline gives CDR1 MNHNS, CDR2 SASEGT. Trimming took 2 bases from V and 4 from J, leaving 12 bases between them. The CDR3 covers 15 residues. The CDR3 DNA reads as TGTGCCAGCAGTGAATACGGACGGAGATACAATGAGCAGTTCTTC. Translated: CASSEYGRRYNEQFF.

This clonotype was recorded a few times. The chain carries TRBV6-5 and TRBJ1-1; D possibly corresponds to TRBD1 (5 bases). The CDR3 totals 13 residues. CDR1 and CDR2 (germline): MNHEY, SVGAGI. V was shortened by 2 bases and J by 6 bases, with 10 bases between the two germline ends. CDR3 region: CASSYIGGAEAFF. In DNA form, the CDR3 reads TGTGCCAGCAGTTACATCGGGGGAGCTGAAGCTTTCTTT.

CDR3 residues: CSARGHAPAPYEQYF. DNA of the CDR3: TGCAGTGCTAGAGGCCATGCCCCGGCTCCCTACGAGCAGTACTTC. The J gene is TRBJ2-7, the V gene TRBV20-1; D is unclear. The CDR3 consists of 15 residues. Trimming took off 1 base at V and 2 bases at J, with 15 bases between the two ends. Germline V gives CDR1 DFQATT, CDR2 SNEGSKA (reference sequence).

The J gene is TRBJ2-1, the V gene TRBV24-1; 10 bases line up with TRBD1. Germline trimming cut 4 bases from V and 10 bases from J; bases unmatched to any gene: 6. The germline V gene encodes CDR1 KGHDR and CDR2 SFDVKD. The CDR3 length is 14 residues. The CDR3 loop is CATSEGTGATEQFF. CDR3 in DNA: TGTGCCACCAGTGAGGGGACAGGGGCCACCGAGCAGTTCTTC.

V gene TRBV5-1 combines with J gene TRBJ1-1, with no clear D. Looked up from germline, CDR1 is SGHRS and CDR2 is YFSETQ. This CDR3 spans 14 amino acids. V dropped 1 base and J dropped 7 bases, with 14 bases sitting between them. The CDR3 region has the DNA TGCGCCAGCAGCTTGTTTCAGCTAAAGGGTGAAGCTTTCTTT. Translation gives CASSLFQLKGEAFF.

This clonotype was detected a few times. J is TRBJ1-2 and V is TRBV4-3; the D is unclear. Trimming removed 2 bases at V and 3 bases at J, with 13 bases between. This CDR3 has 15 amino acids. In germline, CDR1 is LGHNA, CDR2 YSLEER. For the CDR3, the DNA is TGCGCCAGCAGCCAACAGACAAGAAAAGACTATGGCTACACCTTC. It encodes CASSQQTRKDYGYTF.

This clonotype was seen a few times. This rearrangement joins TRBV27 to TRBJ2-7, with unresolved D. The V and J ends lost 8 bases and 2 bases respectively, with 13 bases between them. This CDR3 region has 13 residues. Germline CDR1 and CDR2: MNHEY and SMNVEV (reference sequence). CDR3 DNA: TGTGCCAGCGGCGACACGATAACCTACGAGCAGTACTTC. This sequence encodes CASGDTITYEQYF.

Written as DNA, the CDR3 is TGCAGTGCTAGGGGTACCAATCGAGCCAAAAACATTCAGTACTTC. It specifies CSARGTNRAKNIQYF. This chain uses TRBV20-1 with TRBJ2-4; D remains unclear. V shed 3 bases and J shed 0 bases, with 12 bases lying between them. The CDR3 is 15 residues long. CDR1 DFQATT and CDR2 SNEGSKA come from the germline V gene (reference sequence).